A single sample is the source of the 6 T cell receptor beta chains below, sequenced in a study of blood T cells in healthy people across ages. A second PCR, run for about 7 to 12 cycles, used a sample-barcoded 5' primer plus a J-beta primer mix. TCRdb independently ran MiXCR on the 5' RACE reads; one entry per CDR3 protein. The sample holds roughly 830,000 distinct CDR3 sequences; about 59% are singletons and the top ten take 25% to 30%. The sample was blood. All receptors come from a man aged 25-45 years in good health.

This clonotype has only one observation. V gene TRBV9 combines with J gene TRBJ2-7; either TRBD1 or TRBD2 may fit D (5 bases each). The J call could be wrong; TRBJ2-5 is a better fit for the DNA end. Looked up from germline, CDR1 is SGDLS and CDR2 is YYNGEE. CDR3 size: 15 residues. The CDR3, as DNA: TGTGCCAGCAGCGTAGATCCGGGGCCTTCAGAGACCCAGTACTTC. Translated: CASSVDPGPSETQYF.

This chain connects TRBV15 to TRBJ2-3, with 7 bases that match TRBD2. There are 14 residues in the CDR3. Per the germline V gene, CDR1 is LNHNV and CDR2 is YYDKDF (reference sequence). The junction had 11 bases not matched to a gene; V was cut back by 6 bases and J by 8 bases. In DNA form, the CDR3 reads TGTGCCACCAGGGGGGGACTACCCCGGGGTACGCAGTATTTT. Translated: CATRGGLPRGTQYF.

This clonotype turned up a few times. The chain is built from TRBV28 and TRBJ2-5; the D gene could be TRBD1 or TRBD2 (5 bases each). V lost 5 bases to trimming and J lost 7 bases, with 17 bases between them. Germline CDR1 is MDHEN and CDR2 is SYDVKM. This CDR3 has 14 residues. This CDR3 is CASSPRRGVGTQYF. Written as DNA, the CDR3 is TGTGCCAGCAGTCCCAGAAGAGGGGTTGGGACCCAGTACTTC.

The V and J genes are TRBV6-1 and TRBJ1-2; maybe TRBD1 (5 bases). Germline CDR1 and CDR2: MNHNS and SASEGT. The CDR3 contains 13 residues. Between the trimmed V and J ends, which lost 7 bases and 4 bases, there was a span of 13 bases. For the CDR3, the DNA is TGTGCCAGCATCCTGGACACCATCTATGGCTACACCTTC. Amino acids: CASILDTIYGYTF.

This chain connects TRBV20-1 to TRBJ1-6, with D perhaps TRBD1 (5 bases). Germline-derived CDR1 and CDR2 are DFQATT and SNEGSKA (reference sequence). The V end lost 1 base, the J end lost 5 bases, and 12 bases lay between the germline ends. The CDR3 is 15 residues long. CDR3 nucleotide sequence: TGCAGTGCTAGAGTCGGGGCGGTCGATAATTCACCCCTCCACTTT. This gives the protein CSARVGAVDNSPLHF.

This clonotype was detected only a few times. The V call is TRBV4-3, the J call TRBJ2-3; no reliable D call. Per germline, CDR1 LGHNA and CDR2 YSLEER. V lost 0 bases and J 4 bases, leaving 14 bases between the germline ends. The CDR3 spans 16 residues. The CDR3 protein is CASSQEAGYRPDTQYF. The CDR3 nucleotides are TGCGCCAGCAGCCAAGAGGCAGGCTATCGCCCAGATACGCAGTATTTT.